This T cell receptor beta chain was observed in a study of blood T cell repertoires in COVID-19. Background on the study: Nucleic acid was either cDNA or gDNA, and it came from T cells, B-cell-depleted T cells, or PBMCs.

The CDR3 spans 16 residues. The V and J ends lost 4 bases and 2 bases respectively, with 17 bases between them. Looked up from germline, CDR1 is SGHVS and CDR2 is FQNEAQ. TCRdb keeps only in-frame clones here, not all; method: immunoSEQ multiplex PCR. This table holds fewer than 250,000 clones, 70% to 90% found once. This clone was observed a handful of times. The sequenced sample consisted of peripheral blood. The genes are TRBV7-8 and TRBJ1-2; TRBD1 might be the D (6 bases). The receptor was derived from a woman aged 60-75 years with active or convalescent COVID-19. The DNA for the CDR3 is TGTGCCAGCAGCTCCCGGACAGACCGAGGGAACTATGGCTACACCTTC. Translating gives CASSSRTDRGNYGYTF.